This entry lists 20 T cell receptor beta chains sequenced from one sample in a study of blood T cell repertoires in COVID-19. Some clones are missing from TCRdb's copy, which holds only in-frame ones; the method was immunoSEQ multiplex PCR. Counted here are 150,000 to 200,000 clones, roughly 89% occurring once; the ten biggest clones make up approximately 3.3%. Sequencing was done on a sample of peripheral blood. The origin of the receptors is a man in his late teens or twenties with active or convalescent COVID-19.

The chain joins TRBV28 to TRBJ1-2; 8 nucleotides match TRBD1. The CDR3 runs to 18 residues. J was trimmed by 6 bases and V by 5 bases; bases with no gene match: 20. Germline V CDR1 and CDR2: MDHEN, SYDVKM. CDR3 nucleotide sequence: TGTGCCAGCAGTACTGGGTGGGACAGGAGGGACGGGGCGGATGGCTACACCTTC. The encoded protein is CASSTGWDRRDGADGYTF.

This chain uses TRBV3-1 (or the pseudogene TRBV3-2) with TRBJ1-3; 8 positions agree with TRBD1. V lost 2 bases to trimming and J lost 4 bases; unmatched junction nucleotides: 7. The CDR3 totals 16 residues. The germline CDR1 and CDR2 sequences are LGHDT and YNNKEL (reference sequence). CDR3 bases: TGTGCCAGCAGCCAACTAGGGACAGGAGGAGGAAACACCATATATTTT. The encoded protein is CASSQLGTGGGNTIYF.

This chain connects TRBV19 to TRBJ1-5; 9 nucleotides match TRBD1. Trimming took 3 bases from V and 5 from J; bases not matched to a gene: 11. The CDR3 loop spans 17 amino acids. Germline CDR1 is LNHDA and CDR2 is SQIVND (reference sequence). The CDR3 reads CASSIGGGQGHHQPQHF. CDR3 sequence (DNA): TGTGCCAGTAGTATCGGTGGGGGACAGGGTCATCATCAGCCCCAGCATTTT.

The CDR3 bases are TGTGCCTGGAGCGGACTAGCGGGAGGGTACGAGCAGTACTTC. Its protein product is CAWSGLAGGYEQYF. The V and J genes are TRBV30 and TRBJ2-7, with TRBD2 identical over 15 bases. With 3 bases clipped from V and 4 bases from J, the junction kept 1 base outside the gene matches. CDR1 is GTSNPN and CDR2 is SVGIG in the germline V gene (reference sequence). The CDR3 has 14 residues.

J is TRBJ2-1 and V is TRBV27, with a weak D call TRBD2 (7 bases). Trimming cost V 5 bases and J 4 bases, with 12 bases left between them. The CDR3 covers 14 residues. Germline assignment: CDR1 MNHEY and CDR2 SMNVEV (reference sequence). CDR3 sequence: CASSEGGPYNEQFF. The CDR3 DNA sequence: TGTGCCAGCAGTGAGGGGGGGCCGTACAATGAGCAGTTCTTC.

This clone turned up a few times. In the same sample, other DNA sequences code for this CDR3. This rearrangement joins TRBV6-5 to TRBJ1-1, with D maybe TRBD1 (6 bases). Trimming shortened V by 5 bases and J by 8 bases, and 9 bases separated the two germline ends. The CDR3 consists of 11 residues. Germline CDR1 MNHEY, CDR2 SVGAGI. The CDR3 here is CASSPGTEAFF. The CDR3 nucleotides read TGTGCCAGCAGTCCGGGGACAGAAGCTTTCTTT.

Only a few counts were recorded for this clone. This rearrangement joins TRBV10-2 to TRBJ2-6, with D uncertain. Germline V gene data show CDR1 as WSHSY and CDR2 as SAAADI. V shed 3 bases and J shed 1 base, with 7 bases lying between them. The CDR3 runs to 15 residues. CDR3 loop: CASSDPVSGANVLTF. The CDR3 DNA is TGCGCCAGCAGTGATCCCGTTTCTGGGGCCAACGTCCTGACTTTC.

V and J are TRBV24-1 and TRBJ1-2, with D possibly TRBD1 on 5 matching bases. The CDR3 is made up of 13 amino acids. The germline V gene has CDR1 KGHDR and CDR2 SFDVKD. Trimming cost V 8 bases and J 6 bases, with 15 bases left between them. The CDR3 protein is CATKAAIGDGYTF. The CDR3 coding sequence is TGTGCCACCAAGGCGGCGATAGGGGATGGCTACACCTTC.

V and J are TRBV6-6 and TRBJ2-4; D possibly corresponds to TRBD2 (6 bases). The CDR3 covers 16 residues. CDR1 is MNHNY and CDR2 is SVGAGI in the germline V gene (reference sequence). V was pared by 3 bases and J by 5 bases, with 17 bases between. This CDR3 is CASSYLRVPGENIQYF. DNA of the CDR3: TGTGCCAGCAGTTATCTCAGGGTCCCGGGGGAAAACATTCAGTACTTC.

Note on this clone: The same CDR3 also results from other DNA sequences found in this sample. V and J are TRBV6-5 and TRBJ1-1, with a weak D call TRBD1 (5 bases). V was shortened by 2 bases and J by 1 base, with 8 bases between the two germline ends. Germline lookup yields CDR1 MNHEY and CDR2 SVGAGI. The CDR3 runs to 14 residues. CDR3 region: CASSYLGQNTEAFF. CDR3 DNA: TGTGCCAGCAGTTACCTTGGACAGAACACTGAAGCTTTCTTT.

The genes are TRBV19 and TRBJ1-5, with D possibly being TRBD1 (6 bases). CDR3 length: 16 residues. Germline values: CDR1 LNHDA, CDR2 SQIVND (reference sequence). Trimming left V 5 bases short and J 1 base short, with 15 bases between. In DNA form, the CDR3 reads TGTGCCAGTAGTTTCACAGGGAGAAGGAGCAATCAGCCCCAGCATTTT. Its translation: CASSFTGRRSNQPQHF.

This clone has a handful of counts. The V and J genes are TRBV11-1 and TRBJ1-6; D remains ambiguous. There are 13 residues in the CDR3. Trimming stripped 1 base from V and 7 bases from J, with 5 bases between. The germline gives CDR1 SGHAT, CDR2 FQDESV (reference sequence). The CDR3 here is CASSLDRNSPLHF. DNA for the CDR3: TGTGCCAGCAGCTTAGACAGAAATTCACCCCTCCACTTT. Complete variable domain (other parts from reference TRBV11-1 and TRBJ1-6): EAEVAQSPRYKITEKSQAVAFWCDPISGHATLYWYRQILGQGPELLVQFQDESVVDDSQLPKDRFSAERLKGVDSTLKIQPAELGDSAMYLCASSLDRNSPLHFGNGTRLTVT.

This chain connects TRBV7-8 to TRBJ2-7, with TRBD1 matching 7 bases. V lost 1 base and J lost 4; bases outside the gene matches: 7. This CDR3 has 15 residues. The germline gives CDR1 SGHVS, CDR2 FQNEAQ. The DNA for the CDR3 is TGTGCCAGCAGCTTAGTCTCAGACAGGGCGTACGAGCAGTACGTC. Its translation: CASSLVSDRAYEQYV.

The chain recombines TRBV7-2 with TRBJ2-1; 7 bases line up with TRBD1. The J segment lost 8 bases and the V segment lost 3 bases, leaving 16 bases of the junction unmatched. The CDR3 is made up of 17 amino acids. Germline CDR1 is SGHTA and CDR2 is FQGNSA. CDR3 protein: CASSFGPPTGRNDEQFF. The CDR3 DNA is TGTGCCAGCAGCTTCGGACCCCCGACAGGGAGAAACGATGAGCAGTTCTTC.

V usage is TRBV7-9 and J usage is TRBJ1-4; D gene uncertain. The CDR3 is 14 amino acids. V was clipped by 1 base and J by 10 bases, with 13 bases between them. Germline V gene lookup returns CDR1 SEHNR and CDR2 FQNEAQ (reference sequence). CDR3 coding DNA: TGTGCCAGCAGCTTAGGGAGTTCACCTGGAAAACTGTTTTTT. It is translated as CASSLGSSPGKLFF. The variable domain in full, completed from reference TRBV7-9 and TRBJ1-4, reads DTGVSQNPRHKITKRGQNVTFRCDPISEHNRLYWYRQTLGQGPEFLTYFQNEAQLEKSRLLSDRFSAERPKGSFSTLEIQRTEQGDSAMYLCASSLGSSPGKLFFGSGTQLSVL.

The V and J genes are TRBV4-2 and TRBJ2-3, with D possibly matching TRBD2 (5 bases). Trimming left V 1 base short and J 6 bases short, with 14 bases between. The CDR3 length is 15 residues. CDR1 and CDR2 (germline): LGHNA, YNFKEQ. CDR3 residues: CASSQAGSAPDTQYF. The CDR3, as DNA: TGTGCCAGCAGCCAAGCGGGGAGCGCCCCGGATACGCAGTATTTT.

The CDR3 coding sequence is TGTGCCAGCAGCTCGTACATCAATCAGCCCCAGCATTTT. Its protein product is CASSSYINQPQHF. The chain uses TRBV7-2 and TRBJ1-5, with no clear D. This CDR3 has 13 residues. V lost 4 bases, J lost 3 bases, and 7 bases lay in between. CDR1 is SGHTA, CDR2 FQGNSA, per germline.

The chain combines TRBV28 with TRBJ2-2; D is unclear. Germline V gene lookup returns CDR1 MDHEN and CDR2 SYDVKM. The ends were cut back, 4 bases at V and 5 bases at J, with 20 bases in the middle. This CDR3 is built from 17 residues. Here the CDR3 DNA reads TGTGCCAGCAGTTCCCCGACACAAAGTGTGAATACCGGGGAGCTGTTTTTT. The encoded protein is CASSSPTQSVNTGELFF. Together with reference TRBV28 and TRBJ2-2, the CDR3 gives the full variable domain: DVKVTQSSRYLVKRTGEKVFLECVQDMDHENMFWYRQDPGLGLRLIYFSYDVKMKEKGDIPEGYSVSREKKERFSLILESASTNQTSMYLCASSSPTQSVNTGELFFGEGSRLTVL.

The chain employs TRBV28 and TRBJ1-2, with D perhaps TRBD1 (5 bases). V was shortened by 5 bases and J by 3 bases, with 10 bases between the two germline ends. The germline gives CDR1 MDHEN, CDR2 SYDVKM. The CDR3 totals 13 residues. The CDR3 sequence is CASSEGVHYGYTF. The CDR3 DNA reads as TGTGCCAGCAGTGAAGGGGTCCACTATGGCTACACCTTC.

This chain links TRBV27 with TRBJ1-6; weak D call: TRBD1 (5 bases). The CDR3 extends over 18 amino acids. The V gene's germline CDR1 is MNHEY and CDR2 SMNVEV (reference sequence). V was shortened by 6 bases and J by 12 bases, with 30 bases between the two germline ends. The CDR3 DNA follows: TGTGCCAGCAGCCTAACCCCTCCCCGCGCGTCTGGGGCTAGACCCCTCCACTTT. It is translated as CASSLTPPRASGARPLHF.